This TCR beta chain was retrieved from a study of T cell responses to AZD1222 COVID-19 vaccine. Study-wide findings and caveats: Spike was spanned by vaccine-associated CD4 TCRs, which were dominant at 160-218 and 743-854. It was only a handful of AZD1222 recipients who were seropositive at baseline. Nearly half of spike-specific TCRs reportedly target unmutated variant regions.

The assay was immunoSEQ multiplex PCR, and TCRdb's table has in-frame clones only and misses some. The top ten clones hold approximately 10% of a sample with about 92,000 clones, around nine tenths of them seen once. The CDR3 sequence is 15 residues long. Trimming took 4 bases from V and 0 from J, leaving 11 bases between them. Per the germline V gene, CDR1 is MNHEY and CDR2 is SMNVEV (reference sequence). Points on this clone: Its cognate antigen is unknown.

The receptor was derived from an adult in good health. The specimen was peripheral blood, collected on day 0 of MenACWY control vaccination. The V call is TRBV27, the J call TRBJ2-3; no definite D call. CDR3 sequence (DNA): TGTGCCAGCAGTTCCTTACTAAGGAGCACAGATACGCAGTATTTT. This gives the protein CASSSLLRSTDTQYF.